This T cell receptor beta chain was profiled in a study of vaccination and CD4 T cells after COVID-19 (dated by TCRdb to the early 2020s). The study in broad terms: Every convalescent patient had a positive nasal swab PCR test for SARS-CoV-2, with mild disease in 9 or 10 patients and severe disease in one. In the convalescent cohort there were six males and four females, among whom were two Hispanic individuals, seven Caucasians, two Asians and one multiracial person. Participants got two doses of the Pfizer-BioNTech BNT162b2 vaccine (n=8) or two doses of the Moderna mRNA-1273 vaccine (n=2). Post-COVID blood samples were collected from convalescent patients a median of approximately 93 days after diagnosis, with a range of roughly 35 to 170 days. The time from the second vaccine dose to post-vaccine blood sampling had a median of approximately 72 days and ranged from roughly 12 to 241 days. A few convalescent patients gave samples both early after vaccination (day 14) and late after vaccination (days 161 to 241). In more than eight COVID-19 convalescent patients and 4 infection-naive healthy vaccine recipients, researchers compared the spike-specific CD4+ TCR repertoire from before mRNA vaccination with the repertoire from after.

What the research found in general, with its limitations: In convalescent patients, nearly all vaccine-specific clones (304 of 307) were found to be mono-reactive for SARS-CoV-2 spike rather than cross-reactive with common cold coronaviruses. The study included relatively few convalescent patients and did not analyze early timepoints after natural infection. In convalescent patients, a median roughly 83% of post-vaccine SARS-CoV-2-reactive clones were detected only after vaccination, and vaccine-specific priming was suggested by this finding. The median number of SARS-CoV-2-reactive clonotypes rose from around 22 after infection to 38 after vaccination, but the change was not significant.

Interpreted using the paper, the time point label stands for: late sampling 161 to 241 days after vaccination in a few convalescent patients. The convalescent patients' positive SARS-CoV-2 PCR tests were from March to December 2020, which was before the Alpha, Beta and Delta variants emerged in the United States. PBMCs were separated from whole blood using Ficoll-Paque Plus gradient centrifugation and then either used fresh or cryopreserved at -140C. Receptor amplification or capture employed PCR. Sequencing relied on an Illumina iSeq 100. As for the authors' bioinformatics: Non-productive sequences were removed, and CDR3s that did not start with C, did not end with F or W, or were shorter than 7 amino acids were discarded. CDR3 homology was assessed with Levenshtein distances (stringdist) and unrooted phylogenetic trees (ape) in R version 3.6.1. TCRdb reanalyzed the raw reads on its own, using fastp at Q25 for trimming and MiXCR for clone calling, and kept in-frame beta chains. CDR3 protein duplicates are merged, each entry listing the most common genes and DNA. TCRdb's processing, not the authors' own work, is the source of the V and J calls. The sample table contains just under 30,000 distinct CDR3 sequences; only one count was recorded for approximately 49% of them. Clones ranked in the top ten supply about 5.3% of the sample.

This clonotype was counted between two and nine times. Its antigen specificity is not known. No qualities accompany the bases; no much larger clone lies one base away. Taken from the germline V gene, the CDR1 and CDR2 loops are MNHNS and SASEGT. The junction carries 14 bases between V and J, which are trimmed by 8 bases and 4 bases respectively. Inclusive of the bounding cysteine and phenylalanine, the CDR3 is 13 residues long. Here the CDR3 DNA is all that survives: 39 bases in frame from base 1. This specimen was CD4+ T cells from blood, taken about 7 months after SARS-CoV-2 vaccination. The origin of this receptor is a human donor who had recovered from COVID-19. The sequence is built from TRBV6-1 and TRBJ2-5; the D call could be TRBD1 or TRBD2, with each sharing 6 bases. The CDR3 here reads CASGGRVGETQYF. The nucleotide sequence reads TGTGCCAGCGGGGGGCGGGTTGGAGAGACCCAGTACTTC.